This T cell receptor (beta chain) stems from a study of early T cells in non-severe SARS-CoV-2 infection. Study background: The study sequenced bulk RNA from unsorted whole blood, with chains unpaired. Study findings and constraints: Anti-spike CD8 responses were favored by VDJdb matching, which missed private and CD4 specificities.

Worth noting for this clonotype: What it binds is not known.

Trimming removed 5 bases at V and 3 bases at J, with 17 bases between. Per the germline V gene, CDR1 is SGHKS and CDR2 is YYEKEE (reference sequence). The CDR3 has 15 amino acids. Individual cDNA molecules received unique molecular identifiers during library preparation. Using its own MiXCR run on the 5' RACE reads, TCRdb lists one record per CDR3 protein. The sample shows some 70,000 distinct CDR3 sequences, 4.9% of them seen only once. The sequenced sample was whole blood. The V gene is TRBV5-5, the J gene TRBJ1-1; D is possibly TRBD1 (5 bases). This clonotype was sampled from an adult who was a healthcare worker with PCR-confirmed SARS-CoV-2 infection or an uninfected control (not recorded which). This CDR3 reads CASSMEGQGHTEAFF. CDR3 DNA: TGTGCCAGCAGTATGGAGGGGCAGGGCCACACTGAAGCTTTCTTT. Together with reference TRBV5-5 and TRBJ1-1, the CDR3 gives the full variable domain: DAGVTQSPTHLIKTRGQQVTLRCSPISGHKSVSWYQQVLGQGPQFIFQYYEKEERGRGNFPDRFSARQFPNYSSELNVNALLLGDSALYLCASSMEGQGHTEAFFGQGTRLTVV.